These T cell receptor beta chains were read from a single sample in a study of cytomegalovirus exposure and HLA in healthy donors. Profiled with immunoSEQ multiplex PCR; TCRdb holds only in-frame clones, not every one. This table has under 200,000 clones, 75% to 85% appearing once. Sequenced: PBMCs. These receptors all come from a woman aged 45-65 years in good health and CMV-seronegative. The CDR3 runs from the conserved cysteine through the conserved F or W. A D gene is named only where the DNA matches it firmly. The size entry is marked missing in some rows and otherwise reads once, few, many or a size class.

d_call,v_call,j_call,clone_size,cdr3_aa,cdr3_nt
NA,TRBV18,TRBJ1-1,NA,CASSPDTEAFF,TGTGCCAGCTCACCCGACACTGAAGCTTTCTTT
TRBD1,TRBV29-1,TRBJ2-1,NA,CSVELRDRGHYNEQFF,TGCAGCGTCGAGCTTCGGGACAGGGGCCACTACAATGAGCAGTTCTTC
NA,TRBV9,TRBJ2-1,once,CASSGAGQPIYNEQFF,TGTGCCAGCAGCGGAGCGGGACAACCGATTTACAATGAGCAGTTCTTC
NA,TRBV7-2,TRBJ1-1,NA,CASSYGRTEAFF,TGTGCCAGCAGCTATGGGAGAACTGAAGCTTTCTTT
TRBD2,TRBV6-5,TRBJ2-3,NA,CASSYGLAGGGPQYF,TGTGCCAGCAGTTACGGACTAGCGGGAGGGGGGCCGCAGTATTTT
NA,TRBV5-4,TRBJ2-7,NA,CASSLIGYEQYF,TGTGCCAGCAGCTTGATCGGGTACGAGCAGTACTTC
NA,TRBV7-2,TRBJ2-7,NA,CASSPRFRGEQYF,TGTGCCAGCAGCCCTCGTTTTAGAGGCGAGCAGTACTTC
NA,TRBV6-5,TRBJ1-3,NA,CASSYSGGGSGNTIYF,TGTGCCAGCAGTTACTCTGGGGGAGGCTCTGGAAACACCATATATTTT
NA,TRBV7-2,TRBJ1-6,few,CASSSQGPASPLHF,TGTGCCAGCAGCTCCCAGGGTCCGGCATCACCCCTCCACTTT
TRBD1,TRBV4-1,TRBJ1-1,few,CASSQEVGTGGTEAFF,TGTGCCAGCAGCCAAGAGGTAGGGACAGGGGGCACTGAAGCTTTCTTT
TRBD1,TRBV28,TRBJ1-2,NA,CASSSPGQGSHYGYTF,TGTGCCAGCAGTTCCCCGGGACAGGGGAGTCACTATGGCTACACCTTC
NA,TRBV7-9,TRBJ2-7,NA,CASSPGNIYEQYF,TGTGCCAGCAGCCCGGGGAATATCTACGAGCAGTACTTC
NA,TRBV19,TRBJ1-4,NA,CASNSGATNEKLFF,TGTGCCAGTAACTCAGGGGCAACTAATGAAAAACTGTTTTTT
NA,TRBV4-2,TRBJ2-3,NA,CASSPGEVTQYF,TGTGCCAGCAGCCCGGGGGAGGTCACGCAGTATTTT
TRBD1,TRBV27,TRBJ2-1,NA,CASRLGTGSYNEQFF,TGTGCCAGCAGGCTAGGGACAGGGAGCTACAATGAGCAGTTCTTC
TRBD2,TRBV27,TRBJ2-2,NA,CASRGWEGTAATGELFF,TGTGCCAGCAGGGGTTGGGAGGGCACGGCGGCCACCGGGGAGCTGTTTTTT
NA,TRBV28,TRBJ2-1,NA,CASSEELYNEQFF,TGTGCCAGCAGTGAAGAACTATACAATGAGCAGTTCTTC
NA,TRBV11-2,TRBJ1-1,NA,CASSLGLNTEAFF,TGTGCCAGCAGCTTGGGGCTGAACACTGAAGCTTTCTTT
TRBD1,TRBV7-8,TRBJ1-6,once,CASSSGQAYNSPLHF,TGTGCCAGCAGCTCAGGACAGGCCTATAATTCACCCCTCCACTTT
NA,TRBV25-1,TRBJ2-1,NA,CASSLEGRSYNEQFF,TGTGCCAGCTCCCTGGAGGGCCGGTCCTACAATGAGCAGTTCTTC
TRBD2,TRBV10-1,TRBJ2-3,once,CASSEPGTSGRTDTQYF,TGCGCCAGCAGTGAGCCGGGGACTAGCGGGAGAACAGATACGCAGTATTTT
TRBD1,TRBV19,TRBJ1-4,NA,CASSVRTGGVEKLFF,TGTGCCAGTAGTGTACGGACAGGGGGCGTAGAAAAACTGTTTTTT
NA,TRBV4-1,TRBJ2-7,NA,CASKQGDEQYF,TGCGCCAGCAAACAGGGAGACGAGCAGTACTTC
TRBD1,TRBV28,TRBJ1-3,few,CASSSTGVGNTIYF,TGTGCCAGCAGTTCCACAGGGGTCGGAAACACCATATATTTT
TRBD2,TRBV4-2,TRBJ2-1,NA,CASSQDVSGSSYNEQFF,TGTGCCAGCAGCCAAGATGTTAGCGGGAGCTCCTACAATGAGCAGTTCTTC
NA,TRBV7-9,TRBJ1-2,NA,CASSLAGGALGEYGYTF,TGTGCCAGCAGCTTAGCGGGGGGGGCCCTTGGAGAATATGGCTACACCTTC
NA,TRBV7-2,TRBJ1-5,NA,CASSLNSGGNQPQHF,TGTGCCAGCAGCTTAAACAGCGGAGGGAATCAGCCCCAGCATTTT
NA,TRBV6-6,TRBJ1-1,once,CASSYSGTGEAFF,TGTGCCAGCAGTTACTCAGGGACTGGGGAAGCTTTCTTT
TRBD2,TRBV5-1,TRBJ2-3,once,CASSLTSGLDTQYF,TGCGCCAGCAGCTTGACTAGCGGGTTAGATACGCAGTATTTT
NA,TRBV6-1,TRBJ2-7,few,CASSPAGEQYF,TGTGCCAGCAGTCCCGCCGGCGAGCAGTACTTC
TRBD1,TRBV7-2,TRBJ1-2,NA,CASSFTGGYGYTF,TGTGCCAGCAGCTTTACAGGGGGCTATGGCTACACCTTC
NA,TRBV5-4,TRBJ1-1,NA,CASSSLDMAEAFF,TGTGCCAGCAGCTCACTAGACATGGCTGAAGCTTTCTTT
TRBD2,TRBV30,TRBJ2-1,NA,CAWSQKLAVNIHEQFF,TGTGCCTGGAGTCAGAAACTAGCGGTAAATATTCATGAGCAGTTCTTC
NA,TRBV19,TRBJ2-7,NA,CASRRVTLNYEQYF,TGTGCCAGTAGGAGGGTTACCCTTAACTACGAGCAGTACTTC
NA,TRBV19,TRBJ2-1,NA,CASLQGLPPPIQFF,TGTGCCAGCCTACAGGGCCTTCCTCCGCCCATACAGTTCTTC
NA,TRBV19,TRBJ2-7,NA,CASSRPGAYEQYF,TGTGCCAGTAGTCGTCCCGGGGCCTACGAGCAGTACTTC
NA,TRBV28,TRBJ2-7,NA,CASINNYEQYF,TGTGCCAGCATCAATAACTACGAGCAGTACTTC
TRBD2,TRBV11-3,TRBJ2-2,NA,CASSRRSGLQNTGELFF,TGTGCCAGCAGCAGGAGGTCGGGACTACAGAACACCGGGGAGCTGTTTTTT
TRBD1,TRBV6-1,TRBJ2-4,few,CASSEDRGLAKNIQYF,TGTGCCAGCAGTGAGGACAGGGGGCTAGCCAAAAACATTCAGTACTTC
NA,TRBV30,TRBJ1-5,NA,CAWSVSPGGNQPQHF,TGTGCCTGGAGTGTCTCCCCGGGGGGCAATCAGCCCCAGCATTTT
NA,TRBV12-5,TRBJ1-1,NA,CASGDSFTEAFF,TGTGCTAGTGGCGACAGTTTCACTGAAGCTTTCTTT
TRBD2,TRBV28,TRBJ2-1,NA,CATAVGRANEQFF,TGTGCCACTGCGGTAGGGAGGGCCAATGAGCAGTTCTTC
NA,TRBV7-2,TRBJ1-2,NA,CASSVGNAGGGYTF,TGTGCCAGCAGCGTAGGGAATGCGGGCGGGGGCTACACCTTC
TRBD1,TRBV7-2,TRBJ2-7,NA,CASSLIGTGSYEQYF,TGTGCCAGCAGCTTAATCGGGACAGGGTCCTACGAGCAGTACTTC
NA,TRBV28,TRBJ1-1,NA,CASSLGRVSNTEAFF,TGTGCCAGCAGTTTGGGCAGGGTTTCTAACACTGAAGCTTTCTTT
NA,TRBV5-4,TRBJ1-4,NA,CASSRQSTNEKLFF,TGTGCCAGCAGTAGACAGTCAACTAATGAAAAACTGTTTTTT
NA,TRBV6-4,TRBJ1-2,NA,CASSDTGWRYTF,TGTGCCAGCAGTGATACAGGGTGGAGGTACACCTTC
NA,TRBV28,TRBJ1-2,NA,CASSLSGATLWHGYTF,TGTGCCAGCAGTTTAAGTGGGGCGACGTTATGGCATGGCTACACCTTC
NA,TRBV15,TRBJ1-5,NA,CATSRGARSQGRNQPQHF,TGTGCCACCAGCAGAGGGGCCCGGTCCCAGGGGCGCAATCAGCCCCAGCATTTT
NA,TRBV12-5,TRBJ2-7,NA,CASGLVLGGAPYEQYF,TGTGCTAGTGGTTTGGTACTGGGCGGGGCCCCCTACGAGCAGTACTTC